The 9 T cell receptor beta chains below all came from one sample that was sequenced in a study of blood T cell repertoires in COVID-19. The table came from immunoSEQ multiplex PCR; TCRdb's copy has only in-frame clones and leaves some out. The data show about 180,000 clones, approximately 85% seen once. The specimen was PBMCs or T cells enriched from blood (not recorded which). These receptors were taken from a man aged 40-55 years who had recovered from COVID-19.

The chain is built from TRBV9 and TRBJ1-2; 10 bases align to TRBD1. Germline lookup yields CDR1 SGDLS and CDR2 YYNGEE. Trimming took 7 bases from V and 5 from J; bases not matched to a gene: 5. The CDR3 runs to 13 residues. DNA for the CDR3: TGTGCCAGCGGGGACAGGGGCGGGTATGGCTACACCTTC. It translates to CASGDRGGYGYTF.

The chain carries TRBV11-2 and TRBJ2-7; D remains ambiguous. V was trimmed by 5 bases and J by 3 bases, leaving 5 bases between them. CDR1 is SGHAT and CDR2 is FQNNGV in the germline V gene. This CDR3 has 11 amino acids. Here the CDR3 reads CASSLLYEQYF. CDR3 DNA sequence: TGTGCCAGCAGCCTACTCTACGAGCAGTACTTC.

This sequence joins TRBV7-2 and TRBJ1-2, with D perhaps matching TRBD1 (6 bases). CDR3 size: 14 residues. Germline lookup yields CDR1 SGHTA and CDR2 FQGNSA. V was clipped by 5 bases and J by 4 bases, with 14 bases between them. The CDR3 protein is CASSPQGRPYGYTF. The CDR3 bases are TGTGCCAGCAGCCCACAGGGTAGACCCTATGGCTACACCTTC.

V usage is TRBV9 and J usage is TRBJ1-1; D is perhaps TRBD1 (6 bases). Per the germline V gene, CDR1 is SGDLS and CDR2 is YYNGEE. V was clipped by 0 bases and J by 8 bases, with 17 bases between them. The CDR3 covers 15 residues. DNA for the CDR3: TGTGCCAGCAGCGTAGAGGGGACAATTTCAGGGGAAGCTTTCTTT. As protein: CASSVEGTISGEAFF.

A remark on this clone: The same CDR3 also results from other DNA sequences found in this sample. The V call is TRBV25-1, the J call TRBJ1-2, with D uncertain. CDR3 length: 11 amino acids. Germline CDR1 MGHDK, CDR2 SYGVNS. V was pared by 3 bases and J by 4 bases, with 3 bases between. The CDR3 loop is CASSDIYGYTF. The CDR3 DNA reads as TGTGCCAGCAGTGATATCTATGGCTACACCTTC.

This rearrangement joins TRBV5-1 to TRBJ2-3; D unresolved. Germline V gene data show CDR1 as SGHRS and CDR2 as YFSETQ. The V end lost 5 bases, the J end lost 4 bases, and 14 bases lay between the germline ends. This CDR3 is 14 amino acids long. In DNA, the CDR3 is TGCGCCAGCAGTTCACCTACCGCGGCAGATACGCAGTATTTT. Translating it yields CASSSPTAADTQYF.

The chain uses TRBV5-1 and TRBJ2-7; TRBD1 matches at 9 bases. V dropped 5 bases and J dropped 3; count of bases not matched to a gene: 9. Per the germline V gene, CDR1 is SGHRS and CDR2 is YFSETQ. This CDR3 region has 15 residues. In nucleotides, the CDR3 is TGCGCCAGCAGGCAGTCCGGGACAGGGAACTACGAGCAGTACTTC. It is translated as CASRQSGTGNYEQYF. Combining the CDR3 with reference TRBV5-1 and TRBJ2-7 gives the whole variable domain KAGVTQTPRYLIKTRGQQVTLSCSPISGHRSVSWYQQTPGQGLQFLFEYFSETQRNKGNFPGRFSGRQFSNSRSEMNVSTLELGDSALYLCASRQSGTGNYEQYFGPGTRLTVT.

This clone was seen a single time. This chain connects TRBV6-4 to TRBJ1-1, with a tentative D call TRBD1 (5 bases). The CDR3 runs 14 residues. CDR1 and CDR2 from the germline V gene are MRHNA and SNTAGT. CDR3 residues: CASSRDFMNTEAFF. DNA of the CDR3: TGTGCGAGTAGCAGGGATTTTATGAACACTGAAGCTTTCTTT.

The V and J genes are TRBV9 and TRBJ1-2, with 9 bases lining up with TRBD1. CDR1 SGDLS and CDR2 YYNGEE come from the germline V gene. V lost 0 bases, J lost 4 bases, and 4 bases stayed unmatched. The CDR3 loop spans 15 amino acids. CDR3 sequence: CASSVGTGALYGYTF. The CDR3 nucleotides are TGTGCCAGCAGCGTAGGGACAGGGGCACTCTATGGCTACACCTTC.